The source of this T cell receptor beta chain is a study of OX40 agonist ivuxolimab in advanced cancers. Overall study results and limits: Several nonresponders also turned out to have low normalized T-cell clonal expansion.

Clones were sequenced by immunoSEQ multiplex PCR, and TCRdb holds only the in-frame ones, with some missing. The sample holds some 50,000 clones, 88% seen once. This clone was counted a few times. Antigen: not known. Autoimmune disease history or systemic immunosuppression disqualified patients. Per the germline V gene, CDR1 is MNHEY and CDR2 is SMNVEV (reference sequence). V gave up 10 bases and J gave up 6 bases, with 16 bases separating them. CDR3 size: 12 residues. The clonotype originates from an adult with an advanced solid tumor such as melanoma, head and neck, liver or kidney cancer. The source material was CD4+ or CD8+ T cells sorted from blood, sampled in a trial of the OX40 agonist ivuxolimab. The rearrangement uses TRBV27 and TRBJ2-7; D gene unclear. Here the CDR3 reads CATHPSPGEQYF. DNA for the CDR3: TGTGCCACCCACCCAAGCCCCGGCGAGCAGTACTTC.